What follows is one T cell receptor (beta chain) and its context. Its antigen has not been determined. Per-base qualities were not stored, and no clone one base away is much larger. The sample's time point label, in plain terms: baseline before first vaccination. The vaccinee samples were drawn from two UK trials, COV001 and COV002, one of which was a single-blind randomized controlled phase 2/3 trial testing AZD1222 (ChAdOx1 nCoV-19) in healthy adults. For TCRbeta chain sequencing, PBMC samples from trial participants were taken at day 0 and at day 28 after the second dose. The source of the sample is a study of T cell responses to AZD1222 COVID-19 vaccine (dated by TCRdb to about 2021). Regarding the study in general: Because spike-specific TCR depth and breadth did not differ between the two schedules, AZD1222 recipients who got a second dose at roughly 4 weeks were pooled with those who got a second dose at roughly 12 weeks. TCR sequencing covered approximately 230 trial participants: 200 to 210 given two doses of AZD1222 and some 25 given two doses of MenACWY control vaccine. Trial participants were enrolled by age into subgroups of 18-55, 56-69 and 70-plus years, and around 150, 28 and 57 TCR-sequenced participants, respectively, were included in these subgroups. Points the paper makes about the study in general: Participants were mostly white British, with more females than males. The authors suggested clonal diversity may have been underestimated. The vaccine-associated CD4 TCRs covered the entire spike protein, and the dominant responses fell in regions 160-218 and 743-854. Only five or six AZD1222 recipients were SARS-CoV-2 seropositive at baseline, limiting conclusions about previously exposed vaccinees. Because no day 14 peak-response samples were available, the repertoires could be characterized only after the peak T cell response. After two AZD1222 doses, spike-specific TCR breadth and depth were significantly higher than at day 0 and than in MenACWY recipients. Reportedly, close to half of the unique spike-specific TCRs recognized epitopes lying outside the regions that are mutated in the B.1.351 and B.1.1.7 variants. The 56-69-year group was small, and its depth increase did not reach significance, likely because of low power.

For CDR1 and CDR2, the germline V gene (reference sequence) lists SGHNT and YYREEE. The CDR3 starts with the cysteine, ends with the phenylalanine, and has 16 residues. The sequence is cut down to CDR3 DNA, 48 bases in frame from base 1. The germline V and J ends show losses of 0 bases and 5 bases respectively, and no gene match explains 4 bases of the junction. The CDR3 regions of human TCRbeta chains were subjected to immunosequencing. In the original analysis: TCRs in the repertoires were compared against a reference library of SARS-CoV-2-specific TCRs that had been generated with the MIRA antigen-specificity platform. Breadth was defined as the fraction of unique TCRs that were SARS-CoV-2-associated, and depth was defined as the fraction of total T cells that were SARS-CoV-2-associated. Each spike-specific TCR was assigned to its reactive spike region and to a CD4 or CD8 class using the MIRA data. Log10-transformed breadth and depth values were compared by one-way ANOVA with Sidak's multiple comparisons tests. Not all clones reach the TCRdb copy of this immuneACCESS table, which keeps in-frame sequences only. Checked studies attribute under half of the gap to unresolved V genes and leave the rest unexplained. Clonal size and the V and J genes are those of that table, whereas D and trimming came from the DNA. The sample profile shows some 62,000 clones; roughly three quarters of them were found once. The ten largest clones represent around an eighth of the sample.

This chain joins TRBV5-4 to TRBJ2-2; 10 central nucleotides agree with TRBD1. The input for sequencing was peripheral blood, taken on day 0 of AZD1222 vaccination. The receptor comes from an adult in good health. DNA sequence: TGTGCCAGCAGCTTGGGGGACAGGGGACTTACCGGGGAGCTGTTTTTT. This gives the protein CASSLGDRGLTGELFF.